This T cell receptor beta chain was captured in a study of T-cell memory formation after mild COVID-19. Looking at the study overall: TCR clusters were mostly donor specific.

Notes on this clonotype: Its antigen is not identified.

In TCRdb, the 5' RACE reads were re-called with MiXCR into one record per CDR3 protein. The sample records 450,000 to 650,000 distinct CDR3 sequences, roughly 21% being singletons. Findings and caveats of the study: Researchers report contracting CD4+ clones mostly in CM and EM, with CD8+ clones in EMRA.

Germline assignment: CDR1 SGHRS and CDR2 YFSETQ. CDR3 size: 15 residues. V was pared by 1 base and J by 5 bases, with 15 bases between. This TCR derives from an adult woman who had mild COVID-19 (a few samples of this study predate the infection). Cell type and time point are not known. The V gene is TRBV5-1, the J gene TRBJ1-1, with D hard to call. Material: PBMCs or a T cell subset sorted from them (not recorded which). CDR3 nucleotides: TGCGCCAGCAGCTTGTATATGACGGAGGGAACTGAAGCTTTCTTT. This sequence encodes CASSLYMTEGTEAFF.